This TCR beta chain was recorded in a study of beta chain features in type 1 diabetes. Study in general: When patients were set against healthy donors, age, gender and cell yields were similar. Findings and limits, study-wide: In all four CD4+ subsets, TCRB CDR3 length was significantly, moderately reduced in type 1 diabetes. Type 1 diabetes patients showed fewer insertions and more deletions at VDJ junctions.

CD4+ cells of the naive, central memory, regulatory and stem cell-like memory types were sorted via CD45RO/CCR7/CD25/CD127/CD95/CD27. Of the isolated RNA, all was reverse transcribed, and so the sequenced material was expressed TCRB transcripts. Data came from immunoSEQ multiplex PCR; TCRdb stores just in-frame clones and leaves some out. Here the sample spans about 660,000 clones, about 14% being singletons. Germline lookup yields CDR1 GTSNPN and CDR2 SVGIG (reference sequence). CDR3 size: 14 residues. Trimming took off 4 bases at V and 4 bases at J, with 16 bases between the two ends. A remark on this clone: The antigen is unknown.

The genes are TRBV30 and TRBJ1-2; unclear D gene. The clonotype comes from a man younger than 30 with type 1 diabetes. The sequenced material came from naive CD4+ T cells from blood. CDR3 amino acids: CAWIAAVGIYGYTF. As DNA, the CDR3 is TGTGCCTGGATAGCGGCCGTCGGAATCTATGGCTACACCTTC.